This T cell receptor beta chain was obtained from a study of OX40 agonist ivuxolimab in advanced cancers. Background on the study: The dose-escalation group included hepatocellular carcinoma, melanoma, renal cell carcinoma and head and neck cancer. General observations from the study: Averaged across samples, CD8+ T cells carried more expanded clones than CD4+ did.

This CDR3 has 19 residues. Trimming removed 2 bases at V and 2 bases at J, with 21 bases between. CDR1 SEHNR and CDR2 FQNEAQ come from the germline V gene (reference sequence). Sequenced by immunoSEQ multiplex PCR; TCRdb stores in-frame clones only, minus some. The sample contains fewer than 90,000 clones, about 88% of which appear only once. In regard to this clone: What it binds is unknown.

The specimen comprised CD4+ or CD8+ T cells sorted from blood, sampled in a trial of the OX40 agonist ivuxolimab. This receptor was identified in an adult with an advanced solid tumor such as melanoma, head and neck, liver or kidney cancer. The chain joins TRBV7-9 to TRBJ1-4, with TRBD1 as a possible D gene (6 bases). The CDR3 region has the DNA TGTGCCAGCAGCTTAAATTTCGGGGCAGGGGCTAAGACTAATGAAAAACTGTTTTTT. Its protein is CASSLNFGAGAKTNEKLFF.